The present T cell receptor (beta chain) was sequenced within a study of post-analysis software for immune sequencing data. About the research overall: Recorded subtypes: relapsing-remitting, secondary progressive, progressive-relapsing; some patients unannotated. General study results and limits: Strong co-clustering by F measure was seen for same-batch samples. Compared with controls, patients had more of roughly five TRBV segments, including TRBV5-6, TRBV5-1 and TRBV20-1. A significant reduction in normalized Chao1 diversity was observed in multiple sclerosis patients versus controls.

This clonotype has more than one count but fewer than ten. What it binds is unknown. The TCR beta cDNA libraries carried unique molecular identifiers. It was from roughly 1 to 10 million T cells that around 500,000 cDNA molecules came. TCRdb reprocessed the PCR reads via MiXCR and lists one record per CDR3 protein. Found here are hundreds of thousands of distinct CDR3 sequences, roughly 45% of them singletons; the top ten hold about 1.8%. CDR1 and CDR2 from the germline V gene are SQVTM and ANQGSEA. The CDR3 is 10 amino acids. The V gene lost 0 bases and the J gene lost 8 bases, with 5 bases spanning the gap.

V gene TRBV29-1 combines with J gene TRBJ2-7; D unresolved. Sequences were obtained from blood. The receptor was isolated from a girl under 18 with multiple sclerosis. The CDR3 loop is CSVEDLQQYF. Here the CDR3 DNA reads TGCAGCGTTGAAGATCTTCAGCAGTACTTC.